Sequencing of this T cell receptor (beta chain) was carried out in a study of T cells after yellow fever vaccination. Study-wide results and caveats: There was a small share of clonotypes that showed up in both the CD4 and CD8 compartments. Abundant bulk-derived clonotypes could contaminate FACS-sorted repertoires. The secondary response peaked faster, at day 5 versus 15, but was weaker.

By 5'RACE template switching, TCR cDNA was produced, with a universal primer site and UMIs added in the process. One entry per CDR3 protein results from TCRdb running MiXCR on the 5' RACE reads. This repertoire shows about 49,000 distinct CDR3 sequences, approximately 7% found once; its top ten account for 28%. This clonotype was picked up many times. Antigen unknown. Trimming shortened V by 0 bases and J by 8 bases, and 7 bases separated the two germline ends. The CDR3 sequence is 12 residues long. Germline V gives CDR1 MNHEY, CDR2 SVGEGT. The sequenced sample was CD8+ T cells sorted from PBMCs, obtained around 15 days after the first yellow fever vaccination. The sequence was obtained from a man aged 18 to 29 who received the YFV17D yellow fever vaccine. The genes are TRBV6-2 or TRBV6-3 and TRBJ1-2; the D is unclear. CDR3 coding DNA: TGTGCCAGCAGTTACTCTTTAGACGGCTACACCTTC. As protein: CASSYSLDGYTF.